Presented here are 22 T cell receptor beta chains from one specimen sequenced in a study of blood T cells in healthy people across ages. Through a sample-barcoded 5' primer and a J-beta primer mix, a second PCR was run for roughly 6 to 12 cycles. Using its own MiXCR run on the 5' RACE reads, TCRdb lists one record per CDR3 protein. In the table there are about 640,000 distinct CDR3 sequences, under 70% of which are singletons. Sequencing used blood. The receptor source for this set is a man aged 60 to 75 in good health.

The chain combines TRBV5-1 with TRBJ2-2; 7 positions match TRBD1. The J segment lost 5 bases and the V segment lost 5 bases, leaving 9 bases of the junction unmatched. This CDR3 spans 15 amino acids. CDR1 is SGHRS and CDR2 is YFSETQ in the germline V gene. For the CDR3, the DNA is TGCGCCAGCAGGGCCGGGACAGAGCTTACCGGGGAGCTGTTTTTT. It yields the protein CASRAGTELTGELFF.

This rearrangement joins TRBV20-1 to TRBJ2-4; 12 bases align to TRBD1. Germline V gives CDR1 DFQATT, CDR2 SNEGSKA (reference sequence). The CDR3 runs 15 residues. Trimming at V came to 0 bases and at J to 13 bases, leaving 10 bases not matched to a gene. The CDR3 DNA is TGCAGTGCTAGAGATTGGGACAGGGGGCGGGGTGAGCAGTACTTC. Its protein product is CSARDWDRGRGEQYF.

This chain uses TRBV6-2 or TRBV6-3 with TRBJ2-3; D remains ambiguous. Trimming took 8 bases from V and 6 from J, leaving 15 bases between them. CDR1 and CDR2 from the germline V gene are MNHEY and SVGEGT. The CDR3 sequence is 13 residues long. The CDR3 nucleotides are TGTGCCAGCCGTCATTTGGGTGGGGATACGCAGTATTTT. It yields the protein CASRHLGGDTQYF.

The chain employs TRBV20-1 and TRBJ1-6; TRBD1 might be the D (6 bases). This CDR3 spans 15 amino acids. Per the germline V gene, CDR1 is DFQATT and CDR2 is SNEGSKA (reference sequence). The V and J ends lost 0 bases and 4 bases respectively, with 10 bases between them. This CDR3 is CSARDGTSYNSPLHF. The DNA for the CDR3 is TGCAGTGCTAGAGACGGGACATCGTATAATTCACCCCTCCACTTT.

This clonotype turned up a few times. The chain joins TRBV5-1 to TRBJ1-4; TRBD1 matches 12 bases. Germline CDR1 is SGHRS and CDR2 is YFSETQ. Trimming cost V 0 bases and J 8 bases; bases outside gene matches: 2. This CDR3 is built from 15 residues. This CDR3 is CASSLAGTGGEKLFF. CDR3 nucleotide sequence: TGCGCCAGCAGCTTGGCCGGGACAGGGGGCGAAAAACTGTTTTTT.

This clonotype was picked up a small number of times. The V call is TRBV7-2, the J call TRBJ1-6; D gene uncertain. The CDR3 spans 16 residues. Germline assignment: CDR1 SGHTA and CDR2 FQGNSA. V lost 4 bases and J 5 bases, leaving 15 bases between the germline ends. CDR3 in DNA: TGTGCCAGCAGCTCCGCTCTCGGGCCAAATAATTCACCCCTCCACTTT. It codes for CASSSALGPNNSPLHF.

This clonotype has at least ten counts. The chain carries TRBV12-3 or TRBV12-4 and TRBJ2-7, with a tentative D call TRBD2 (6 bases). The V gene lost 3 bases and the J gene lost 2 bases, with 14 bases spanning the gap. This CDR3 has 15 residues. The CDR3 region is CASSFRAGAPYEQYF. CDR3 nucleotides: TGTGCCAGCAGTTTCCGAGCGGGCGCACCCTACGAGCAGTACTTC.

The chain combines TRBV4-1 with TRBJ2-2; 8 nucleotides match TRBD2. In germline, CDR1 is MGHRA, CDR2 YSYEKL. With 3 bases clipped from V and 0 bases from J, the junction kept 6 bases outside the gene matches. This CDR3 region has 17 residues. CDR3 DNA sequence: TGCGCCAGCAGCCATCTCGGACTAGCCGCGAACACCGGGGAGCTGTTTTTT. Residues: CASSHLGLAANTGELFF.

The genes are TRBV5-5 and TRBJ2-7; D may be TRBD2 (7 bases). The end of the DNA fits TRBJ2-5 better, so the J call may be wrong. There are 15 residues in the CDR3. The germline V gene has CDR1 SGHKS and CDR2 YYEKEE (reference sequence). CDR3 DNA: TGTGCCAGCAGCTTTGGGGGGGCGGGTGCGGAGACCCAGTACTTC. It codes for CASSFGGAGAETQYF.

CDR3 in DNA: TGTGCCAGCAGCCTACAGGGGGGGAAACTGTTTTTT. Translating it yields CASSLQGGKLFF. This chain links TRBV5-6 with TRBJ1-4; 8 nucleotides align to TRBD1. This CDR3 has 12 amino acids. J gave up 11 bases and V 4 bases, and 4 bases lay outside the gene matches. In germline, CDR1 is SGHDT, CDR2 YYEEEE.

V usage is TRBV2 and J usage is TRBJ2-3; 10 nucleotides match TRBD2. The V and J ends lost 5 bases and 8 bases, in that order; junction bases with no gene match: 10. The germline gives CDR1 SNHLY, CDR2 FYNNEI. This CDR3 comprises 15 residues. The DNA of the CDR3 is TGTGCCAGCAGTCCTCCGGGACTAGCGCGCGTTACGCAGTATTTT. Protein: CASSPPGLARVTQYF.

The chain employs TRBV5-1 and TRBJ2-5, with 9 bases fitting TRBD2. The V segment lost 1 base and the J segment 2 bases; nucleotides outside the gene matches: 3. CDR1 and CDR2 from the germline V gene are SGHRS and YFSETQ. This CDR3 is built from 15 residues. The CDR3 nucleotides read TGCGCCAGCAGCTTGACTAGCGGGCCTCAAGAGACCCAGTACTTC. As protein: CASSLTSGPQETQYF.

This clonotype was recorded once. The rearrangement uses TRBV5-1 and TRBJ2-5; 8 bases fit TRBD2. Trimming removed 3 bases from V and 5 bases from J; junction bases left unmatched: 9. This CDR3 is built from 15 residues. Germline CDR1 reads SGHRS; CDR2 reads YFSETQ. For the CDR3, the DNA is TGCGCCAGCAGCTCGGGCGATAGCGGGGCCGAGACCCAGTACTTC. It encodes CASSSGDSGAETQYF.

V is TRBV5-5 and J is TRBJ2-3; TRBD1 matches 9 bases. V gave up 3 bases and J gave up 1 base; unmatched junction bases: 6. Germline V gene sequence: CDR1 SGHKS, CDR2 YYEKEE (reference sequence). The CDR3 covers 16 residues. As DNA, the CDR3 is TGTGCCAGCAGCTCGGGGACAGGGACTGGCACAGATACGCAGTATTTT. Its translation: CASSSGTGTGTDTQYF.

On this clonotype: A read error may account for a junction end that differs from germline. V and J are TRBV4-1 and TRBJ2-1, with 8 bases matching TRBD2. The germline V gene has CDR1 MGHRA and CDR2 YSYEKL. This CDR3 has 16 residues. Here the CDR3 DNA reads TGCGCCAGCAGCGAACACAGCGGGGGCTCCTTCAATGAGCAGTTCTTC. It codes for CASSEHSGGSFNEQFF.

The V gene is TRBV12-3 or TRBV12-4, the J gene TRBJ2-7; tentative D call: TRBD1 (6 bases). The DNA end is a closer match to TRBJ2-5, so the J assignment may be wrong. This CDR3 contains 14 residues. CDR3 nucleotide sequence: TGTGCCAGCAGTGCCAGGGGTGGACAAGAGACCCAGTACTTC. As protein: CASSARGGQETQYF.

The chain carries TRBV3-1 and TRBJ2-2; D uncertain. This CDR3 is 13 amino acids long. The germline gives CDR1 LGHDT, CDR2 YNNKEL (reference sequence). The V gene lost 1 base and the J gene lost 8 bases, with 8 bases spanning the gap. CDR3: CASSQGSSGELFF. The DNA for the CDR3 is TGTGCCAGCAGCCAAGGTAGTAGTGGGGAGCTGTTTTTT.

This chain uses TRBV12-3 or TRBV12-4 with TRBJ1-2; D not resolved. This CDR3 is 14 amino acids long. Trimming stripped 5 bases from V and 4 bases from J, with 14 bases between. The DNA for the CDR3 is TGTGCCAGCAGTGGGCCAGGATCGCGCTATGGCTACACCTTC. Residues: CASSGPGSRYGYTF.

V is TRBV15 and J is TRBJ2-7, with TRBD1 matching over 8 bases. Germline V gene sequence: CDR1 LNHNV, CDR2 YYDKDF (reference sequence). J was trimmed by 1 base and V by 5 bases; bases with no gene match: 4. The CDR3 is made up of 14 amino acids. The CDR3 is CATSPRTGSYEQYF. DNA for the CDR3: TGTGCCACCAGCCCCCGGACAGGGTCCTACGAGCAGTACTTC. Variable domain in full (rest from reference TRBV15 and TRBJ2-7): DAMVIQNPRYQVTQFGKPVTLSCSQTLNHNVMYWYQQKSSQAPKLLFHYYDKDFNNEADTPDNFQSRRPNTSFCFLDIRSPGLGDTAMYLCATSPRTGSYEQYFGPGTRLTVT.

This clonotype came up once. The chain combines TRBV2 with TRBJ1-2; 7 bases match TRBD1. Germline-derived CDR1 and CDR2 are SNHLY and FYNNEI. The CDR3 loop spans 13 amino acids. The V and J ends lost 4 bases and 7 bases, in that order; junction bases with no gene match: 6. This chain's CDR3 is CASSAGQAGGYTF. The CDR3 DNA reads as TGTGCCAGCAGTGCAGGACAGGCCGGTGGCTACACCTTC.

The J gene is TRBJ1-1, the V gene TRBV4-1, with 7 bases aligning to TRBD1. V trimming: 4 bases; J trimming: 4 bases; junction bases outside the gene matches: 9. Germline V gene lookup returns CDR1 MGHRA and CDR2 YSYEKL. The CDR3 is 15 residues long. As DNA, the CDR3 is TGCGCCAGCAGCCTTGCAGCACAGGGGCTCACTGAAGCTTTCTTT. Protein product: CASSLAAQGLTEAFF.

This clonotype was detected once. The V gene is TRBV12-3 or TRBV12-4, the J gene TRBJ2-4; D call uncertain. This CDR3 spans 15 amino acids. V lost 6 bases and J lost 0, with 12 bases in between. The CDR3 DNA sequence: TGTGCCAGCAGCCCCCCTCCGTTAGCCAAAAACATTCAGTACTTC. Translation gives CASSPPPLAKNIQYF.